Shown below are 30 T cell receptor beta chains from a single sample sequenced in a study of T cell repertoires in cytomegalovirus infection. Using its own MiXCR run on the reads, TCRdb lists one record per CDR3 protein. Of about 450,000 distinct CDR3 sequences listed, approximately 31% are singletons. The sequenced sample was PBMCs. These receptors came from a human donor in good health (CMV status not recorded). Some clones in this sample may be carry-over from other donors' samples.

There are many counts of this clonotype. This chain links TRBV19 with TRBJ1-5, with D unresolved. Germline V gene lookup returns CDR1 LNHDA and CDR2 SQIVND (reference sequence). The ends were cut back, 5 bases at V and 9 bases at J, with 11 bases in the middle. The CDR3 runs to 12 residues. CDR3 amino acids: CASSASERPQHF. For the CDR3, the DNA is TGTGCCAGTAGTGCCTCCGAGCGGCCCCAGCATTTT.

The CDR3 sequence: CASSIGDSLYNEQFF. The CDR3 DNA sequence: TGTGCCAGTAGTATAGGAGACAGCTTATACAATGAGCAGTTCTTC. This sequence joins TRBV19 and TRBJ2-1; D is perhaps TRBD1 (5 bases). Trimming left V 1 base short and J 4 bases short, with 11 bases between. The CDR3 totals 15 residues. Looked up from germline, CDR1 is LNHDA and CDR2 is SQIVND (reference sequence).

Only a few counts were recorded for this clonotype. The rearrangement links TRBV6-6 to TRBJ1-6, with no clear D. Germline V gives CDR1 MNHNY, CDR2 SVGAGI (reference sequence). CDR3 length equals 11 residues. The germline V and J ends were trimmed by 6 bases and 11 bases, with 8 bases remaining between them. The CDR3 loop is CASSEKAPLHF. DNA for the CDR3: TGTGCCAGCAGCGAGAAGGCACCCCTCCACTTT.

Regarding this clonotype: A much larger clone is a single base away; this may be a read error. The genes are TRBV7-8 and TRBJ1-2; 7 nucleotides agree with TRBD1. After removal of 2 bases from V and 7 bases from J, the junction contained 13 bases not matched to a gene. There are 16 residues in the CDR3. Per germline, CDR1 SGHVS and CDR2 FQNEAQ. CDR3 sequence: CASSLPGGNRVPGYTF. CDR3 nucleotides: TGTGCCAGCAGCTTACCAGGGGGGAACAGGGTGCCTGGCTACACCTTC.

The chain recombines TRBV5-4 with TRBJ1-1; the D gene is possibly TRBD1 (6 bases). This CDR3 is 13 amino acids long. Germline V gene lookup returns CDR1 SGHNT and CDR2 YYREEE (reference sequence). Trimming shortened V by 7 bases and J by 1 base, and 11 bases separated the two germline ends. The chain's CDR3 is CASSTGQNTEAFF. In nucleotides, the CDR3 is TGTGCCAGCTCGACGGGACAGAACACTGAAGCTTTCTTT.

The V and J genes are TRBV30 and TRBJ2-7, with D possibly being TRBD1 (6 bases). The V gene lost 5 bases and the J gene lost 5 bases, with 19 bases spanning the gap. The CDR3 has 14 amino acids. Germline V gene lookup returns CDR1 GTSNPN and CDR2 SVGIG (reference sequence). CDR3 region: CAWGFDTGSHEQYF. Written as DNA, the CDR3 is TGTGCCTGGGGATTTGATACAGGGTCACACGAGCAGTACTTC.

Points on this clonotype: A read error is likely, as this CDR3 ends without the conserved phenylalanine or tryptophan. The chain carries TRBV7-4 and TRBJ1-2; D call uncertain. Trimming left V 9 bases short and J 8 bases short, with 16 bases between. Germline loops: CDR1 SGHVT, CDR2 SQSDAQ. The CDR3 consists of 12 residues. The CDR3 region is CAREWIGEGYTL. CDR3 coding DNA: TGTGCCAGAGAGTGGATCGGGGAGGGCTACACCTTA.

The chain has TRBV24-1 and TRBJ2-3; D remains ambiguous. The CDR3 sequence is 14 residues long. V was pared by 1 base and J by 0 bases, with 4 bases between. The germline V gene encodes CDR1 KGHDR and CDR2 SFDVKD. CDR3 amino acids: CATSDFSSTDTQYF. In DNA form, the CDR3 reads TGTGCCACCAGTGATTTTTCCAGCACAGATACGCAGTATTTT.

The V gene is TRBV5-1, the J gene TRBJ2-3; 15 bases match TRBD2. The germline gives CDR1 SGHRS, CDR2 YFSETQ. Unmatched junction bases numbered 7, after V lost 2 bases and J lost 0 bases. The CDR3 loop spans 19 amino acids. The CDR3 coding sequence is TGCGCCAGCAGCTTCCAACCGGGACTAGCGGGGGGCAGCACAGATACGCAGTATTTT. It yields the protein CASSFQPGLAGGSTDTQYF.

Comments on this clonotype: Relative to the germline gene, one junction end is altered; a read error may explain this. CDR3 sequence: CASSTALGQTVNPEAFF. In DNA, the CDR3 is TGTGCCAGTAGTACCGCCCTGGGACAGACAGTGAACCCTGAAGCTTTCTTT. J is TRBJ1-1 and V is TRBV19, with 7 nucleotides matching TRBD1. Germline V gene sequence: CDR1 LNHDA, CDR2 SQIVND (reference sequence). CDR3 length: 17 residues.

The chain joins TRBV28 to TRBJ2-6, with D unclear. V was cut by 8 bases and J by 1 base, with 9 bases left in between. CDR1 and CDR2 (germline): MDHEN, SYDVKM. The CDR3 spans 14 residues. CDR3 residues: CASERPSGANVLTF. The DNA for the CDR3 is TGTGCCAGCGAGCGCCCTTCTGGGGCCAACGTCCTGACTTTC.

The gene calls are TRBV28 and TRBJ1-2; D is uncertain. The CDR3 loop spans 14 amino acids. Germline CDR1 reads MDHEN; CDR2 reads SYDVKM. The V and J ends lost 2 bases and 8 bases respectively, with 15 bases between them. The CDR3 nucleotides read TGTGCCAGCAGTTTAATGGCCCTTACGGGGGGCTACACCTTC. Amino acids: CASSLMALTGGYTF.

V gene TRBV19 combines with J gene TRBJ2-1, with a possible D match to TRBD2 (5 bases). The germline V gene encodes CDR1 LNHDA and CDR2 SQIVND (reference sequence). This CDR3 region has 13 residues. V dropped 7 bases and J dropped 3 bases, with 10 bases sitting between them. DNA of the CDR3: TGTGCCAGTAAAAGCGGACGCTACAATGAGCAGTTCTTC. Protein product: CASKSGRYNEQFF. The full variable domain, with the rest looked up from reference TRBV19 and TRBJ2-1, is DGGITQSPKYLFRKEGQNVTLSCEQNLNHDAMYWYRQDPGQGLRLIYYSQIVNDFQKGDIAEGYSVSREKKESFPLTVTSAQKNPTAFYLCASKSGRYNEQFFGPGTRLTVL.

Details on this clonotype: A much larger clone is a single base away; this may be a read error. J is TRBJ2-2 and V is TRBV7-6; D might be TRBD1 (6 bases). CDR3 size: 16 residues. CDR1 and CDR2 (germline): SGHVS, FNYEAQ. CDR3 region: CASSMETGLFPGVLFF. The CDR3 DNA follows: TGTGCCAGCAGCATGGAAACAGGGTTGTTTCCCGGGGTGCTGTTTTTT.

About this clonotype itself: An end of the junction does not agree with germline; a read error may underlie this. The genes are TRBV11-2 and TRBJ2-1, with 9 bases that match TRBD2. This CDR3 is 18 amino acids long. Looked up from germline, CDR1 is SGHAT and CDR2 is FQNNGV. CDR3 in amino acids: CASRLVGVPSGVNNAQFF. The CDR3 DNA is TGTGCCAGCCGCTTAGTGGGGGTCCCTAGCGGGGTAAACAATGCGCAGTTCTTC. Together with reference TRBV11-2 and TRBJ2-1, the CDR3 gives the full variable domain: EAGVAQSPRYKIIEKRQSVAFWCNPISGHATLYWYQQILGQGPKLLIQFQNNGVVDDSQLPKDRFSAERLKGVDSTLKIQPAKLEDSAVYLCASRLVGVPSGVNNAQFFGPGTRLTVL.

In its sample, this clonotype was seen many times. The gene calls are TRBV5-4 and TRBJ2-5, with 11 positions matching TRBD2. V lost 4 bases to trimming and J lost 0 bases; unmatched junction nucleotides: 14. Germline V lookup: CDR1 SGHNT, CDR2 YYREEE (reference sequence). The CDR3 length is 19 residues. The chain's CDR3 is CASSRSGSGGAPNQETQYF. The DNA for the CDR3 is TGTGCCAGCAGCCGTTCTGGTAGCGGGGGGGCCCCCAACCAAGAGACCCAGTACTTC.

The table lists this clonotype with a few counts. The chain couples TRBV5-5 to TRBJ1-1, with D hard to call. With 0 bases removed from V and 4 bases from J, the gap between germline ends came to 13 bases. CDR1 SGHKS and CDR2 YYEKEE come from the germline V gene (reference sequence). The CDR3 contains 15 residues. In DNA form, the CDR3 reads TGTGCCAGCAGCTTGGCATTACGGGCCTTCACTGAAGCTTTCTTT. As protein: CASSLALRAFTEAFF.

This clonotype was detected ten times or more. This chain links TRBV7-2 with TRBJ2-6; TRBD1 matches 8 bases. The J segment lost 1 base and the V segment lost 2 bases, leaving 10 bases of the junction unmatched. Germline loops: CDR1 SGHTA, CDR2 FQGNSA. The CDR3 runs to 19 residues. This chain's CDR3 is CASSLHSQGAVSGANVLTF. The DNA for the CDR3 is TGTGCCAGCAGCTTACATAGTCAGGGGGCCGTTTCTGGGGCCAACGTCCTGACTTTC.

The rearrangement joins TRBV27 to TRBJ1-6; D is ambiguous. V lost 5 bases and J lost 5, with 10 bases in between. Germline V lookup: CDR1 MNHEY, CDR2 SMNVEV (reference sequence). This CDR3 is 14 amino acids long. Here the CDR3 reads CASSRETDNSPLHF. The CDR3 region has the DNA TGTGCCAGCAGTCGAGAAACTGATAATTCACCCCTCCACTTT.

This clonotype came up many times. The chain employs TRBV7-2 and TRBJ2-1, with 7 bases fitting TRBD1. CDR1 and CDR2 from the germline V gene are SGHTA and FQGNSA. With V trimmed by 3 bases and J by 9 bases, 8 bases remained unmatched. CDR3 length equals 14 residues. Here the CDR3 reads CASSFYGGQAEQFF. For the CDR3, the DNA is TGTGCCAGCAGCTTTTATGGAGGACAGGCTGAGCAGTTCTTC.

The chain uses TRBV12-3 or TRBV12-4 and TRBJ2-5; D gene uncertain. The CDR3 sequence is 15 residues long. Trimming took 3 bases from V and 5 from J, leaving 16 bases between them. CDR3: CASSFSMGSRETQYF. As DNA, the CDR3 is TGTGCCAGCAGTTTTTCCATGGGGTCCCGGGAGACCCAGTACTTC.

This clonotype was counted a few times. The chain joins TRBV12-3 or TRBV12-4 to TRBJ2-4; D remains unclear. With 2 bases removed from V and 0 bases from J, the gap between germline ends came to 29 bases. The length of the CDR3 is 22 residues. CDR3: CASSLSFSRSFTDILAKNIQYF. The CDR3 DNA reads TGTGCCAGCAGTTTAAGTTTTTCGAGGAGTTTTACAGACATCTTAGCCAAAAACATTCAGTACTTC.

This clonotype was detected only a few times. CDR3 in DNA: TGCGCCAGCAACTACCGGGACTCCAGCTCCTACGAGCAGTACTTC. This gives the protein CASNYRDSSSYEQYF. The rearrangement joins TRBV4-1 to TRBJ2-7, with a weak D call TRBD2 (6 bases). The CDR3 has 15 residues. The ends were cut back, 7 bases at V and 0 bases at J, with 16 bases in the middle. Looked up from germline, CDR1 is MGHRA and CDR2 is YSYEKL.

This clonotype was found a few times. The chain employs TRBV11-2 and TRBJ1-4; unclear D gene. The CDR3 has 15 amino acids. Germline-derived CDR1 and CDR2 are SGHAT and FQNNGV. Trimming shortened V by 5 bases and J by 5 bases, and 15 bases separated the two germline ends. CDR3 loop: CASSPTFRKNEKLFF. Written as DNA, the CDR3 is TGTGCCAGCAGCCCAACCTTTAGAAAAAATGAAAAACTGTTTTTT.

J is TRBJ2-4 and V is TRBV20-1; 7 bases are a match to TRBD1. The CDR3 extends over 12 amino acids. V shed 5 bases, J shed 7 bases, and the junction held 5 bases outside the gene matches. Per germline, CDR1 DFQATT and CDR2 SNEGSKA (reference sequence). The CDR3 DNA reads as TGCAGTGCTCCTACAGGGGACAACATTCAGTACTTC. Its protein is CSAPTGDNIQYF.

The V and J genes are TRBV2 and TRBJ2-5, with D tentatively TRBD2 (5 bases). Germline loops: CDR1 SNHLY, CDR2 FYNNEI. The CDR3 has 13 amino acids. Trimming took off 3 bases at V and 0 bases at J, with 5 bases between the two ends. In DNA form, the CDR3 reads TGTGCCAGCAGTGACGGGAACCAAGAGACCCAGTACTTC. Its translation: CASSDGNQETQYF.

The CDR3 is CASSGGRSSYNEQFF. The CDR3 DNA follows: TGTGCCAGCAGTGGTGGGCGGAGCTCCTACAATGAGCAGTTCTTC. The chain uses TRBV2 and TRBJ2-1; D is unclear. This CDR3 contains 15 residues. Germline assignment: CDR1 SNHLY and CDR2 FYNNEI. V was pared by 4 bases and J by 0 bases, with 10 bases between.

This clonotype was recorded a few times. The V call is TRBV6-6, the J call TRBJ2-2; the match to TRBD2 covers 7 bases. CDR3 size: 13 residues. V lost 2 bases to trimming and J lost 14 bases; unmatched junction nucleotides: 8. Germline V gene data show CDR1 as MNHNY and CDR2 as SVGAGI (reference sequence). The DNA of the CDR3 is TGTGCCAGCAGTTACGGGGCGGGAGCCCGCCTGTTTTTT. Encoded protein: CASSYGAGARLFF.

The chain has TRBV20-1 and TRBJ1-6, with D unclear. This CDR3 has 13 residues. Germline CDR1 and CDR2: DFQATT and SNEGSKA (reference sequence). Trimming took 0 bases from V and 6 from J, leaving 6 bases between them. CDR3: CSARDLGNSPLHF. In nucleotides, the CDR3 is TGCAGTGCTAGAGATCTCGGTAATTCACCCCTCCACTTT.

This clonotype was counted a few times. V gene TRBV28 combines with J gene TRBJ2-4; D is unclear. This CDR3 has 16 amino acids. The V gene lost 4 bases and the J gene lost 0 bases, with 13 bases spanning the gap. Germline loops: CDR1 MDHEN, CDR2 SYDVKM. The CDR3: CASSSGGVGAKNIQYF. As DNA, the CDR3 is TGTGCCAGCAGTTCTGGTGGGGTTGGAGCCAAAAACATTCAGTACTTC.